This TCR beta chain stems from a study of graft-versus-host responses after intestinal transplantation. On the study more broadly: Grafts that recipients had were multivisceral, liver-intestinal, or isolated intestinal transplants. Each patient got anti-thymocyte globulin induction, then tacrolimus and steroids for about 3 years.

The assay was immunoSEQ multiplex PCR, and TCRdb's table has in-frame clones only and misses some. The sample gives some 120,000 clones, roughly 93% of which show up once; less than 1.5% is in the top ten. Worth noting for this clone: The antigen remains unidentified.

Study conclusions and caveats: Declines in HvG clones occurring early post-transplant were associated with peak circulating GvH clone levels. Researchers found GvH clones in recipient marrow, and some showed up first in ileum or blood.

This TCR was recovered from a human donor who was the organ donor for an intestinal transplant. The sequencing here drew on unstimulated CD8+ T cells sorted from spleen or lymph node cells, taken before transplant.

DNA for the CDR3: TGCGCCAGCAGTGGGACAGGGGGCACTGAAGCTTTCTTT. The encoded protein is CASSGTGGTEAFF. The V and J genes are TRBV10-1 and TRBJ1-1; 10 bases match TRBD1. Germline V CDR1 and CDR2: WNHNN, SYGVQD (reference sequence). This CDR3 is 13 amino acids long. J was trimmed by 4 bases and V by 4 bases; bases with no gene match: 0.